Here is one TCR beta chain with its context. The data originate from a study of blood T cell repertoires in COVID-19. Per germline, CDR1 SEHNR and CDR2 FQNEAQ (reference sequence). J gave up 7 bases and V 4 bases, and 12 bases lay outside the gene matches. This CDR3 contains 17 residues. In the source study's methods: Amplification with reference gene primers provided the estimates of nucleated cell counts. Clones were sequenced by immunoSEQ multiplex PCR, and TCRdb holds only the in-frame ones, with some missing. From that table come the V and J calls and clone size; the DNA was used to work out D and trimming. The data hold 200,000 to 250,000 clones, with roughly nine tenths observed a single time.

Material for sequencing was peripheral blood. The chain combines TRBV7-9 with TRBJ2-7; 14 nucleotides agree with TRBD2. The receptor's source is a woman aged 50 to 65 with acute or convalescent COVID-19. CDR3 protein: CASSSVRTSGRPVEQYF. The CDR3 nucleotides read TGTGCCAGCAGCTCAGTACGGACTAGCGGGAGGCCGGTGGAGCAGTACTTC.